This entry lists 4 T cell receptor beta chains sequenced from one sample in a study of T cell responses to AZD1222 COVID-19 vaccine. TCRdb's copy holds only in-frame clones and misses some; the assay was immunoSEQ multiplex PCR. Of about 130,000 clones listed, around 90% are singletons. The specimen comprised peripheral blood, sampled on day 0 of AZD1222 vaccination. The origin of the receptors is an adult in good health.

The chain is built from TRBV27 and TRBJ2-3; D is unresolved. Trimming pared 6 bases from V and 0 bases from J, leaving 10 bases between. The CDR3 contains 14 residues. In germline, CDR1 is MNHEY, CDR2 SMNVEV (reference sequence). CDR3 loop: CASRGLGSTDTQYF. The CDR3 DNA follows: TGTGCCAGCAGGGGCTTGGGGAGCACAGATACGCAGTATTTT.

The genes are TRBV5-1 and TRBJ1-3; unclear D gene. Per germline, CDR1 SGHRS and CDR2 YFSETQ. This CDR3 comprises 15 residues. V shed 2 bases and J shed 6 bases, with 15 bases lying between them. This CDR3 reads CASSFAGERVNTIYF. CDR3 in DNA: TGCGCCAGCAGCTTTGCGGGTGAAAGGGTAAACACCATATATTTT.

DNA of the CDR3: TGTGCCAGCAGTTACAGGGAGGACCAGCCCCAGCATTTT. Amino acid sequence: CASSYREDQPQHF. J is TRBJ1-5 and V is TRBV6-2 or TRBV6-3; D gene ambiguous. The CDR3 runs to 13 residues. Trimming took off 2 bases at V and 7 bases at J, with 9 bases between the two ends. Germline CDR1 and CDR2: MNHEY and SVGEGT.

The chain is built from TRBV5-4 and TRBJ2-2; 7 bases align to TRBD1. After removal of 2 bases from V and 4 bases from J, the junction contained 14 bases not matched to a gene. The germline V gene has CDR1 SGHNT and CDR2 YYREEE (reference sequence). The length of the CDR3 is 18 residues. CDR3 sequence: CASSFGGLTGVGTGELFF. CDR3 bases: TGTGCCAGCAGCTTTGGGGGTCTTACAGGGGTCGGCACCGGGGAGCTGTTTTTT.